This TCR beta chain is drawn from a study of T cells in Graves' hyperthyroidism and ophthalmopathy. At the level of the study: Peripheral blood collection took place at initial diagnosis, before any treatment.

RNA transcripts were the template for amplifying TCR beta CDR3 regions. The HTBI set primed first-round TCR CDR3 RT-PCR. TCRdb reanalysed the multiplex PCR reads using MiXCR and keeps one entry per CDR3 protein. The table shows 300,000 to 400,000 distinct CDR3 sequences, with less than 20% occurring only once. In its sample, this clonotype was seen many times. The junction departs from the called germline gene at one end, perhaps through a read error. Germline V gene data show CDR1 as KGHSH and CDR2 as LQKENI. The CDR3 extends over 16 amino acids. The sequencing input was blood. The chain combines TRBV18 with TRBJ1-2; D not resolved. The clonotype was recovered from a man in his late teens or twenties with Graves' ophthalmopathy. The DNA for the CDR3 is TGTGCCAGCTCCCCACCGGTAGGTCCGCAAGCTGATGGCTACACCTTC. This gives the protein CASSPPVGPQADGYTF.